This TCR beta chain was recorded in a study of cytomegalovirus exposure and HLA in healthy donors. Overall study context: Earlier findings included about 120 million unique TCR beta sequences obtained from around 180 million T cells. Study results and caveats: Most sequenced TCRs were rare (though some public TCRs occurred in many donors).

Turning to this clone: Its antigen is undetermined.

The junction had 7 bases not matched to a gene; V was cut back by 1 base and J by 6 bases. CDR1 and CDR2 (germline): SGHVS, FNYEAQ. CDR3 size: 15 residues. The PCR was carried out with 60 Vbeta primers and 13 Jbeta primers. Assay used: immunoSEQ multiplex PCR; TCRdb lists only in-frame clones, some missing. The sample shows about 130,000 clones, over 65% of them seen only once. The TCR was taken from a man aged 50-59 years in good health and CMV-seronegative. V and J are TRBV7-6 and TRBJ2-3; 7 positions agree with TRBD2. Specimen: PBMCs. CDR3 sequence: CASSLGGGSMDTQYF. CDR3 coding DNA: TGTGCCAGCAGCTTAGGGGGGGGGTCGATGGATACGCAGTATTTT.